The rows below give T cell receptor beta chains drawn from one sample of a study of cytomegalovirus exposure and HLA in healthy donors. Assay used: immunoSEQ multiplex PCR; TCRdb lists only in-frame clones, some missing. Of 90,000 to 100,000 clones in the sample, approximately 76% are singletons; the top ten hold roughly 19%. The sample comprised PBMCs. Receptors originate from a woman aged 55-75 years in good health and CMV-seropositive. CDR3s include the opening cysteine and the closing phenylalanine or tryptophan.

V	J	CDR3
TRBV27	TRBJ1-1	CASSLFSVGGNTEAFF
TRBV5-1	TRBJ1-2	CASSPGQGRAYGYTF
TRBV28	TRBJ2-7	CASSFLVTYEQYF
TRBV2	TRBJ1-1	CASRLTGRAFF
TRBV2	TRBJ1-1	CASTGGGGTEAFF
TRBV30	TRBJ2-3	CAWTPGGRISTDTQYF
TRBV7-6	TRBJ2-1	CASSLGANEQFF
TRBV6-1	TRBJ1-2	CASSESEGGYGYTF
TRBV7-2	TRBJ2-1	CASTRVYEQFF
TRBV5-8	TRBJ2-6	CASSSRQALSGANVLTF
TRBV10-3	TRBJ1-6	CAISDGGGSYNSPLHF
TRBV30	-	CAWDRSYEQYF
TRBV10-3	TRBJ1-2	CAISESTPGGRGRIYGYTF
TRBV13	TRBJ1-6	CASSFGTENSPLHF
TRBV30	TRBJ1-3	CAWSPDRVVGNTIYF
TRBV15	TRBJ2-5	CATSRDMQGLKTQYF
TRBV13	TRBJ2-7	CASSGGLAGDRLYEQYF
TRBV5-1	TRBJ2-1	CASSIAGGSDEQFF
TRBV10-2	TRBJ2-7	CASSEYRGSYEQYF
TRBV28	TRBJ1-4	CASSERRGNEKLFF
TRBV6-1	TRBJ2-7	CASRLTGTYEQYF
TRBV9	TRBJ2-2	CASSVGPGVRNTGELFF
TRBV7-9	TRBJ2-7	CSSSLDHTRYEQYF
TRBV15	TRBJ2-1	CATSRDRLAGVNEQFF
TRBV30	TRBJ1-1	CAWSVQTNTEAFF
TRBV18	TRBJ2-1	CASSPQGTGGISYNEQFF
TRBV7-6	TRBJ2-7	CASRPTMSSYEQYF
TRBV5-1	TRBJ2-7	CASSSTGGHREQYF
TRBV4-1	TRBJ2-7	CASGQGNEQYF
TRBV7-2	TRBJ2-7	CASSLYYEQYF
TRBV5-1	TRBJ1-1	CASSSNRMNTEAFF
TRBV9	TRBJ2-1	CASSVERTSGVYNEQFF
TRBV27	TRBJ1-5	CASSTHRGEPQHF
TRBV2	TRBJ2-2	CASKLGADGELFF
TRBV5-4	TRBJ1-1	CAMSGYNTEAFF
TRBV30	TRBJ2-3	CAWSGELVSTQYF
TRBV5-6	TRBJ2-7	CASSTGTGTYEQYF
TRBV6-6	TRBJ2-1	CASRPGLAGLNEQFF
TRBV5-1	TRBJ2-5	CASSLERSEETQYF
TRBV28	TRBJ2-5	CASTKWTGSMETQYF
TRBV7-9	TRBJ1-1	CASSEGQGTEAFF
TRBV23-1	TRBJ2-7	CANTDPTGTPPYEQYF
TRBV19	TRBJ1-1	CASSIRGEGNTEAFF
TRBV5-6	TRBJ2-1	CASSLIGTSRPYNEQFF
TRBV2	TRBJ2-7	CASSEWHASYEQYF
TRBV6-1	TRBJ1-1	CASSEYFRENTEAFF
TRBV2	TRBJ1-1	CASSPLVAGAFF
TRBV11-2	TRBJ1-1	CASSFAGGEAFF
TRBV5-1	TRBJ2-7	CASSRGGQGDEQYF
TRBV27	TRBJ2-1	CASSFTSGRGNEQFF
TRBV27	TRBJ2-1	CASSLRGGTSGRNEQFF
TRBV28	TRBJ2-7	CASSPSGGPYEQYF
TRBV7-9	TRBJ2-2	CASSADGGKLFF
TRBV2	TRBJ2-5	CASSEEQGAVETQYF
TRBV28	TRBJ2-1	CASIGGSSYNEQFF
TRBV28	-	CASSLQGSDFYEQYF
TRBV29-1	TRBJ1-1	CSAGGLDTEAFF
TRBV30	TRBJ2-1	CAWSIRRENEQFF
TRBV28	-	CASSLSRYEQYF
TRBV7-3	TRBJ2-1	CASSSPASGSNEQFF